These 32 T cell receptor beta chains share one sample of origin, sequenced in a study of T cell clonality in common variable immunodeficiency. These TCRs' antigens remain unknown. The data were produced by immunoSEQ multiplex PCR, yet TCRdb's version contains in-frame clones alone and is incomplete. The sample includes 25,000 to 35,000 clones, none of them occurring once. Study-level results: Common variable immunodeficiency TCR beta sequences reportedly had fewer deletions and N-nucleotide insertions.

Material: peripheral blood mononuclear cells. The receptors derive from a human donor with common variable immunodeficiency.

Many counts were recorded for this clone. Read sequence stops 3 residues before the CDR3 end, and the germline J gene provides the missing end. This chain uses TRBV2 with TRBJ2-1; D gene ambiguous. Germline CDR1 reads SNHLY; CDR2 reads FYNNEI. The CDR3 runs to 12 residues. The V and J ends lost 3 bases and 3 bases respectively, with 3 bases between them. The covered CDR3 bases are TGTGCCAGCAGTGACAACTACAATGAG. Translation: CASSDNYNE. The full-length CDR3 reads as CASSDNYNEQFF. Full variable domain (remainder filled in from reference TRBV2 and TRBJ2-1): EPEVTQTPSHQVTQMGQEVILRCVPISNHLYFYWYRQILGQKVEFLVSFYNNEISEKSEIFDDQFSVERPDGSNFTLKIRSTKLEDSAMYFCASSDNYNEQFFGPGTRLTVL.

About this clone itself: The read comes to an end 3 residues before the CDR3 does, leaving the germline J gene to fill in the end. The chain carries TRBV7-8 and TRBJ2-1; TRBD2 agrees at 8 bases. The CDR3 spans 12 residues. V gave up 4 bases and J gave up 9 bases; unmatched junction bases: 2. CDR1 SGHVS and CDR2 FQNEAQ come from the germline V gene. The CDR3 bases that were read are TGTGCCAGCAGCTCCGGGGGGGGTGAG. It is translated as CASSSGGGE. The complete CDR3 sequence is CASSSGGGEQFF. The whole variable domain, remainder taken from reference TRBV7-8 and TRBJ2-1, is GAGVSQSPRYKVAKRGQDVALRCDPISGHVSLFWYQQALGQGPEFLTYFQNEAQLDKSGLPSDRFFAERPEGSVSTLKIQRTQQEDSAVYLCASSSGGGEQFFGPGTRLTVL.

A word on this clone: Read sequence stops 3 residues before the CDR3 end, and the germline J gene provides the missing end. V is TRBV2 and J is TRBJ2-3; TRBD2 aligns across 12 bases. The CDR3 runs to 17 residues. With 5 bases clipped from V and 2 bases from J, the junction kept 8 bases outside the gene matches. CDR1 is SNHLY, CDR2 FYNNEI, per germline. The CDR3 region is CASSTRLAGALTDTQYF. The CDR3 bases that were read are TGTGCCAGCAGTACCCGACTAGCGGGGGCTCTCACAGATACG.

This clone has just a few counts. The read falls 3 residues short of the CDR3 end, and the missing part is taken from the germline J gene. The chain carries TRBV6-8 and TRBJ2-2; 16 bases are a match to TRBD2. This CDR3 spans 19 amino acids. Losses at the gene ends were 6 bases for V and 4 bases for J; bases not matched to a gene: 11. The germline V gene has CDR1 MNHGY and CDR2 SAAAGT. This chain's CDR3 is CASSRGGTSGGAVTGELFF. The CDR3 bases that were read are TGTGCCAGCAGCCGGGGCGGGACTAGCGGGGGGGCCGTCACCGGGGAG.

This clone has a handful of counts. The CDR3 extends 3 residues past the end of the read, so its final part is completed from the germline J gene. The chain links TRBV7-9 to TRBJ1-4; TRBD1 might be the D (6 bases). CDR3 length: 15 residues. Germline assignment: CDR1 SEHNR and CDR2 FQNEAQ (reference sequence). The V end lost 5 bases, the J end lost 8 bases, and 18 bases lay between the germline ends. The CDR3 region is CASSDSAGAGEKLFF. The sequenced CDR3 bases are TGTGCCAGCAGCGACTCGGCGGGGGCAGGGGAAAAA.

As to this clone: From the germline J gene comes the end of the CDR3, since the read stops 3 residues before it. The chain joins TRBV5-1 to TRBJ1-2; the match to TRBD1 covers 7 bases. Trimming took 5 bases from V and 6 from J; bases not matched to a gene: 7. In germline, CDR1 is SGHRS, CDR2 YFSETQ. The CDR3 loop spans 13 amino acids. The CDR3 bases that were read are TGCGCCAGCAGGCCCGACAGGGTTGATGGC. Protein sequence: CASRPDRVDG. The complete CDR3 sequence is CASRPDRVDGYTF.

This clone has at least ten counts. Here the CDR3 reads CASSREEGSNYGYTF. CDR3 DNA (partial): TGTGCCAGCAGCCGAGAGGAGGGGAGTAACTATGGC. The rearrangement joins TRBV7-9 to TRBJ1-2; maybe TRBD1 (5 bases). The CDR3 end lies 3 residues beyond the end of the read and is filled in from the germline J gene. This CDR3 has 15 residues. Germline V gene lookup returns CDR1 SEHNR and CDR2 FQNEAQ (reference sequence). Trimming pared 5 bases from V and 1 base from J, leaving 14 bases between.

This clone was counted many times. The read terminates 3 residues ahead of where the CDR3 ends, so the germline J gene completes it. V gene TRBV19 combines with J gene TRBJ1-2; TRBD1 agrees at 7 bases. Germline V lookup: CDR1 LNHDA, CDR2 SQIVND (reference sequence). The V segment lost 4 bases and the J segment 7 bases; nucleotides outside the gene matches: 6. This CDR3 comprises 13 residues. CDR3: CASSTEGAAGYTF. The covered CDR3 bases are TGTGCCAGTAGTACGGAGGGGGCGGCTGGC.

Regarding this clone: Sequencing ends 3 residues short of the CDR3 end; the germline J gene provides the rest. The genes are TRBV6-2 or TRBV6-3 and TRBJ1-1; a possible D gene is TRBD1 (5 bases). CDR3 length equals 15 residues. Trimming stripped 5 bases from V and 0 bases from J, with 13 bases between. Germline V gene lookup returns CDR1 MNHEY and CDR2 SVGEGT. CDR3 region: CASSGPGLLNTEAFF. The CDR3 bases that were read are TGTGCCAGCAGTGGCCCGGGACTTCTGAACACTGAA.

This clone was detected a few times. The read ends 3 residues early relative to the CDR3; the germline J gene fills the gap. This sequence joins TRBV2 and TRBJ2-2; 7 nucleotides agree with TRBD2. The V and J ends lost 3 bases and 6 bases, in that order; junction bases with no gene match: 19. The CDR3 is made up of 19 amino acids. Germline V CDR1 and CDR2: SNHLY, FYNNEI. Partial CDR3 DNA: TGTGCCAGCAGTGAGGGTGAGGGGTTCACAACGGGAGGAGCCGGGGAG. Its protein is CASSEGEGFTTGGAGE. Given in full, the CDR3 is CASSEGEGFTTGGAGELFF.

This clone was seen repeatedly, ten times or more. The read gets to within 3 residues of the CDR3 end, and the germline J gene fills in the rest. J is TRBJ1-2 and V is TRBV20-1; D gene uncertain. The CDR3 runs to 13 residues. The germline CDR1 and CDR2 sequences are DFQATT and SNEGSKA (reference sequence). The ends were cut back, 8 bases at V and 3 bases at J, with 16 bases in the middle. The CDR3 DNA, read in part, is TGCAGTATGGCCCCGACATCAGACTATGGC. Translation: CSMAPTSDYG. The full CDR3 protein reads CSMAPTSDYGYTF.

Turning to this clone: The read finishes 3 residues shy of the CDR3 end, and the germline J gene is used to complete it. The chain couples TRBV6-2 or TRBV6-3 to TRBJ2-5; maybe TRBD2 (5 bases). There are 14 residues in the CDR3. In germline, CDR1 is MNHEY, CDR2 SVGEGT. Trimming removed 2 bases from V and 5 bases from J, with 12 bases in between. The CDR3 DNA, read in part, is TGTGCCAGCAGTTACGGGAGCGGCCGGGAGACC. It encodes CASSYGSGRET. The full CDR3 protein reads CASSYGSGRETQYF.

Turning to this clone: The read ends 3 residues before the CDR3 terminus; that terminus is restored from the germline J gene. The chain uses TRBV23-1 and TRBJ2-7, with 7 bases fitting TRBD2. TRBV23-1 is an ORF; its function is uncertain. V lost 4 bases, J lost 2 bases, and 5 bases stayed unmatched. This CDR3 is 14 amino acids long. CDR3 amino acids: CASSLWRGTYEQYF. The CDR3 DNA, read in part, is TGCGCCAGCAGTCTCTGGCGGGGGACCTACGAG.

This clone was seen a few times. The junction departs from germline at one end; a sequencing error may be responsible. The read finishes 3 residues shy of the CDR3 end, and the germline J gene is used to complete it. This chain links TRBV18 with TRBJ2-5; 7 bases align to TRBD1. The germline V gene encodes CDR1 KGHSH and CDR2 LQKENI. CDR3 length equals 15 residues. The CDR3 DNA, read in part, is TGTGCCAGCTCACCGCTCCCGGGACAGCAAGTGACC. Protein: CASSPLPGQQVT. The complete CDR3 reads CASSPLPGQQVTQYF.

Only a few counts were recorded for this clone. The CDR3 is CASSPPLRDRGTGELFF. CDR3 DNA (partial): TGTGCCAGTAGTCCACCGCTACGGGACAGGGGGACCGGGGAG. This sequence joins TRBV19 and TRBJ2-2; 11 positions agree with TRBD1. The read terminates 3 residues ahead of where the CDR3 ends, so the germline J gene completes it. Unmatched junction bases numbered 10, after V lost 5 bases and J lost 5 bases. Germline CDR1 and CDR2: LNHDA and SQIVND (reference sequence). The CDR3 extends over 17 amino acids.

This clone has just a few counts. The read terminates 3 residues ahead of where the CDR3 ends, so the germline J gene completes it. The V call is TRBV6-2 or TRBV6-3, the J call TRBJ2-5; 12 bases are a match to TRBD2. CDR1 is MNHEY, CDR2 SVGEGT, per germline. After removal of 2 bases from V and 5 bases from J, the junction contained 9 bases not matched to a gene. This CDR3 contains 17 residues. Incomplete CDR3 DNA: TGTGCCAGCAGTTACCCGACTAGCGGGGGATCGACGGAGACC. Amino acid sequence: CASSYPTSGGSTET. The entire CDR3 is CASSYPTSGGSTETQYF.

This clone was recorded many times. The CDR3 end lies 3 residues beyond the end of the read and is filled in from the germline J gene. V usage is TRBV19 and J usage is TRBJ1-1; D remains unclear. The CDR3 has 13 residues. V was trimmed by 5 bases and J by 6 bases, leaving 13 bases between them. In germline, CDR1 is LNHDA, CDR2 SQIVND (reference sequence). CDR3 sequence: CASSPGPRAEAFF. The CDR3 bases that were read are TGTGCCAGTAGTCCTGGGCCGCGCGCTGAA.

This clone appeared many times. The CDR3 end is not reached by the read, which stops 3 residues before it; the germline J gene fills it in. This rearrangement joins TRBV2 to TRBJ2-5, with 8 nucleotides matching TRBD1. CDR1 SNHLY and CDR2 FYNNEI come from the germline V gene. The CDR3 covers 15 residues. V dropped 2 bases and J dropped 4; count of bases not matched to a gene: 6. CDR3: CASSEPRTGRETQYF. Partial CDR3 DNA: TGTGCCAGCAGTGAACCACGGACAGGGAGAGAGACC.

To note about this clone: The read gets to within 3 residues of the CDR3 end, and the germline J gene fills in the rest. The chain carries TRBV5-5 and TRBJ2-1; TRBD1 is a possible D gene (6 bases). The CDR3 runs to 15 residues. Germline V CDR1 and CDR2: SGHKS, YYEKEE (reference sequence). The V end lost 4 bases, the J end lost 1 base, and 12 bases lay between the germline ends. CDR3 sequence reads: CASSPPGQSYNEQFF. The sequenced CDR3 bases are TGTGCCAGCAGCCCCCCCGGACAGTCCTACAATGAG.

In its sample, this clone was seen many times. The CDR3 end lies 3 residues beyond the end of the read and is filled in from the germline J gene. V is TRBV6-9 and J is TRBJ2-1; D is ambiguous. Trimming pared 0 bases from V and 6 bases from J, leaving 6 bases between. The CDR3 is made up of 13 amino acids. Germline values: CDR1 MNHGY, CDR2 SVAAGI. The part of the CDR3 DNA that was read is TGTGCCAGCAGTTATTCCGCGCTCAATGAG. This encodes CASSYSALNE. The whole CDR3 sequence is CASSYSALNEQFF.

Comment on this clone: The read ends 3 residues early relative to the CDR3; the germline J gene fills the gap. The V and J genes are TRBV7-2 and TRBJ2-1, with a tentative D call TRBD2 (5 bases). Germline CDR1 SGHTA, CDR2 FQGNSA. V was cut by 1 base and J by 2 bases, with 9 bases left in between. This CDR3 has 15 residues. The sequenced part of the CDR3 DNA is TGTGCCAGCAGCTTAGGCGGGTACGCCTACAATGAG. This codes for CASSLGGYAYNE. The full CDR3 protein is CASSLGGYAYNEQFF.

Details on this clone: The read terminates 3 residues ahead of where the CDR3 ends, so the germline J gene completes it. The V and J genes are TRBV7-2 and TRBJ1-6; weak D call: TRBD1 (5 bases). Germline lookup yields CDR1 SGHTA and CDR2 FQGNSA. The CDR3 contains 14 residues. Trimming took off 7 bases at V and 5 bases at J, with 12 bases between the two ends. The chain's CDR3 is CASKEGADNSPLHF. Incomplete CDR3 DNA: TGTGCCAGCAAGGAAGGGGCCGATAATTCACCC. The variable domain in full, completed from reference TRBV7-2 and TRBJ1-6, reads GAGVSQSPSNKVTEKGKDVELRCDPISGHTALYWYRQSLGQGLEFLIYFQGNSAPDKSGLPSDRFSAERTGGSVSTLTIQRTQQEDSAVYLCASKEGADNSPLHFGNGTRLTVT.

This clone was seen a handful of times. The CDR3 DNA, read in part, is TGTGCCAGTAGTAGGGGACAGGGAGACTCCTACGAG. It specifies CASSRGQGDSYE. In full, the CDR3 reads CASSRGQGDSYEQYF. This chain connects TRBV19 to TRBJ2-7; 9 nucleotides match TRBD1. Read sequence stops 3 residues before the CDR3 end, and the germline J gene provides the missing end. Germline loops: CDR1 LNHDA, CDR2 SQIVND (reference sequence). V lost 4 bases to trimming and J lost 0 bases; unmatched junction nucleotides: 4. This CDR3 is built from 15 residues.

In the case of this clone: The CDR3 goes on 3 residues after the read ends, and that part is filled in from the germline J gene. The chain has TRBV6-2 or TRBV6-3 and TRBJ2-5; 10 bases align to TRBD1. The CDR3 spans 15 residues. The germline CDR1 and CDR2 sequences are MNHEY and SVGEGT. J lost 3 bases, V lost 8 bases, and 9 bases had no gene match. The covered CDR3 bases are TGTGCCAGCCGGGAGACAGGGGGCGGAAAAGAGACC. It is translated as CASRETGGGKET. The entire CDR3 sequence reads CASRETGGGKETQYF.

This clone was detected only a few times. The CDR3 is cut off 3 residues early in the read; its end comes from the germline J gene. The chain couples TRBV2 to TRBJ1-1; D remains unclear. The germline V and J ends were trimmed by 11 bases and 3 bases, with 10 bases remaining between them. The CDR3 runs 11 residues. Germline CDR1 is SNHLY and CDR2 is FYNNEI. The CDR3: CADLGDTEAFF. The part of the CDR3 DNA that was read is TGTGCCGATCTCGGGGACACTGAA.

This clone was detected ten times or more. Sequencing ends 3 residues short of the CDR3 end; the germline J gene provides the rest. The rearrangement uses TRBV30 and TRBJ1-1; D unclear. The CDR3 has 13 amino acids. CDR1 GTSNPN and CDR2 SVGIG come from the germline V gene (reference sequence). V was shortened by 2 bases and J by 1 base, with 8 bases between the two germline ends. CDR3 DNA, as far as it was read: TGTGCCTGGAGTAAACAGACGAACACTGAA. The encoded protein is CAWSKQTNTE. In full, the CDR3 is CAWSKQTNTEAFF.

Concerning this clone itself: The read finishes 3 residues shy of the CDR3 end, and the germline J gene is used to complete it. The chain has TRBV23-1 and TRBJ2-3, with 7 nucleotides matching TRBD2. TRBV23-1 is marked as an open reading frame, function uncertain. This CDR3 is built from 17 residues. Trimming at V came to 0 bases and at J to 3 bases, leaving 9 bases not matched to a gene. The CDR3 DNA, read in part, is TGCGCCAGCAGTCAATCGAGGACTAGGGGACGAACAGATACG. As protein: CASSQSRTRGRTDT. The full CDR3 protein is CASSQSRTRGRTDTQYF.

This clone was seen a few times. The read terminates 3 residues ahead of where the CDR3 ends, so the germline J gene completes it. This chain joins TRBV2 and TRBJ1-6, with a tentative D call TRBD1 (6 bases). Trimming stripped 8 bases from V and 7 bases from J, with 9 bases between. Looked up from germline, CDR1 is SNHLY and CDR2 is FYNNEI. The CDR3 consists of 12 residues. The CDR3: CASGTRNSPLHF. CDR3 DNA (partial): TGTGCCAGCGGGACAAGGAATTCACCC.

This clone was counted between two and nine times. The part of the CDR3 DNA that was read is TGTGCCAGCAGCCCTAGGGGGGAAAAA. Protein product: CASSPRGEK. The whole CDR3 protein is CASSPRGEKLFF. The J gene is TRBJ1-4, the V gene TRBV2, with a possible D match to TRBD1 (6 bases). The read terminates 3 residues ahead of where the CDR3 ends, so the germline J gene completes it. The germline V gene has CDR1 SNHLY and CDR2 FYNNEI. CDR3 length equals 12 residues. V was shortened by 6 bases and J by 8 bases, with 10 bases between the two germline ends.

The sample holds a few counts of this clone. Coverage ceases 3 residues before the CDR3 finishes, and the germline J gene fills in the end. The rearrangement links TRBV7-6 to TRBJ2-1; 14 nucleotides agree with TRBD2. Germline loops: CDR1 SGHVS, CDR2 FNYEAQ. Unmatched junction bases numbered 7, after V lost 5 bases and J lost 4 bases. CDR3 size: 17 residues. The part of the CDR3 DNA that was read is TGTGCCAGCAGCCCCACCGGGACTAGCGGGGGTTACAATGAG. This encodes CASSPTGTSGGYNE. The complete CDR3 protein is CASSPTGTSGGYNEQFF.

In this sample, this clone turned up a few times. The CDR3 is cut off 3 residues early in the read; its end comes from the germline J gene. This chain connects TRBV7-9 to TRBJ1-1; D call uncertain. Germline CDR1 is SEHNR and CDR2 is FQNEAQ (reference sequence). This CDR3 has 15 residues. Trimming stripped 0 bases from V and 0 bases from J, with 8 bases between. The DNA read from the CDR3 is TGTGCCAGCAGCTTAGCGATGGCATTGAACACTGAA. Its translation: CASSLAMALNTE. The whole CDR3 region reads CASSLAMALNTEAFF.

A note on this clone: The read falls 3 residues short of the CDR3 end, and the missing part is taken from the germline J gene. The chain combines TRBV6-2 or TRBV6-3 with TRBJ1-4; 9 bases fit TRBD1. The CDR3 spans 14 residues. Germline values: CDR1 MNHEY, CDR2 SVGEGT. After removal of 7 bases from V and 5 bases from J, the junction contained 5 bases not matched to a gene. The CDR3 protein is CASNTGGSNEKLFF. Incomplete CDR3 DNA: TGTGCCAGCAATACAGGGGGCTCGAATGAAAAA.